The rows below give T cell receptor beta chains drawn from one sample of a study of cytomegalovirus exposure and HLA in healthy donors. Generated by immunoSEQ multiplex PCR, the TCRdb table keeps only in-frame clones and is missing some. The sample has 50,000 to 75,000 clones, 65% to 90% seen once. Sequenced sample: PBMCs. The receptors were gathered from a human donor in good health. The CDR3 runs from the conserved cysteine through the conserved F or W. A row's size may be missing; if present it is once, few, many or a size class.

v_call	j_call	clone_size	cdr3_aa
TRBV19	TRBJ1-6	.	CASSAPQGLGSPLHF
TRBV5-1	TRBJ1-4	.	CASSTGQGHNEKLFF
TRBV11-2	TRBJ2-1	.	CASSYTSGLSNEQFF
TRBV30	TRBJ1-2	.	CAWSPTAGYGYTF
TRBV29-1	TRBJ2-7	.	CSVFLYEQYF
TRBV6-5	TRBJ1-5	.	CASSRDRHNQPQHF
TRBV18	TRBJ2-3	.	CASSPDHRGIDTQYF
TRBV19	TRBJ2-1	.	CASSTTGLPNEQFF
TRBV6-5	TRBJ1-2	.	CASSSPFSYGYTF
TRBV30	TRBJ1-6	.	CASGQLNSPLHF
TRBV9	TRBJ2-1	.	CASSLTSRQAYNEQFF
TRBV6-5	.	.	CASSRDRVYEQYF
TRBV7-3	TRBJ2-1	.	CASSLLGLAGAGEQFF
TRBV30	TRBJ2-6	.	CAWSQGTGANVLTF
TRBV14	TRBJ1-2	.	CASSQDPGGTYYGYTF
TRBV11-1	TRBJ2-1	.	CASSLATQGYNEQFF
TRBV5-1	TRBJ2-2	.	CASTWEGTGELFF
TRBV12-5	TRBJ2-5	few	CASGLGGLAGGQETQYF
TRBV7-3	TRBJ1-6	.	CASSPTGQNNSPLHF
TRBV7-2	TRBJ1-1	.	CASGSKTGKEYTEAFF
TRBV13	TRBJ1-3	once	CASSPEGALSGNTIYF
TRBV30	TRBJ1-1	.	CAWSLGQGITEAFF
TRBV28	TRBJ2-5	.	CASSPRDRDLETQYF
TRBV4-3	TRBJ2-7	.	CASSQDLGESYEQYF
TRBV23-1	TRBJ2-7	.	CASSQSGDREKYF
TRBV5-5	TRBJ1-1	.	CASSWGTENTEAFF
TRBV28	.	.	CASSPPNPSYEQYF
TRBV7-2	TRBJ1-5	.	CASSFNLLPNSNQPQHF
TRBV30	TRBJ2-3	.	CAWSVGGSSTDTQYF
TRBV5-5	TRBJ2-3	.	CASSLTGADTQYF
TRBV5-1	TRBJ2-7	.	CASSLGGAGDEQYF
TRBV30	TRBJ1-3	.	CAWNHRGLGNTIYF
TRBV27	TRBJ1-1	once	CASRLWDRGHTEAFF
TRBV30	TRBJ1-6	.	CAWSKTGEGYNSPLHF
TRBV6-1	TRBJ2-3	few	CASQGQGRSTDTQYF
TRBV5-1	TRBJ2-4	.	CASSSTDRGVQYF
TRBV7-9	TRBJ1-2	.	CARGTGGEGYGYTF
TRBV28	TRBJ2-6	.	CASSISLSGANVLTF
TRBV4-3	TRBJ2-7	.	CASSQAFRQVSDEQYF
TRBV2	TRBJ2-2	medium-sized	CASRGQGTGELFF